One sample yielded the 28 T cell receptor beta chains listed below, sequenced in a study of T cell responses to AZD1222 COVID-19 vaccine. Repertoires were generated with immunoSEQ multiplex PCR, while TCRdb's copy carries only in-frame clones and drops some. Of almost 70,000 clones in the sample, around 78% are singletons; the top ten hold more than 20%. This specimen consisted of peripheral blood, obtained 28 days after the second AZD1222 dose. The receptors here all came from an adult who received the AZD1222 COVID-19 vaccine.

A single count supports this clone. The gene calls are TRBV15 and TRBJ1-3, with 9 bases that match TRBD1. CDR1 and CDR2 from the germline V gene are LNHNV and YYDKDF (reference sequence). The CDR3 contains 16 residues. The J segment lost 4 bases and the V segment lost 3 bases, leaving 7 bases of the junction unmatched. CDR3 DNA sequence: TGTGCCACCAGCAGTGAACAGGGGGCTAGGGGAAACACCATATATTTT. This sequence encodes CATSSEQGARGNTIYF.

This chain uses TRBV7-2 with TRBJ2-1, with TRBD2 as a possible D gene (6 bases). V was trimmed by 6 bases and J by 9 bases, leaving 12 bases between them. The CDR3 covers 12 residues. Germline CDR1 is SGHTA and CDR2 is FQGNSA. Written as DNA, the CDR3 is TGTGCCAGCAGTACGTTAGCGGTTGAGCAGTTCTTC. Protein product: CASSTLAVEQFF. The full variable domain, in which reference TRBV7-2 and TRBJ2-1 provide the parts outside the CDR3, is GAGVSQSPSNKVTEKGKDVELRCDPISGHTALYWYRQSLGQGLEFLIYFQGNSAPDKSGLPSDRFSAERTGGSVSTLTIQRTQQEDSAVYLCASSTLAVEQFFGPGTRLTVL.

A single count supports this clone. J is TRBJ2-3 and V is TRBV24-1; 8 nucleotides match TRBD2. CDR1 and CDR2 (germline): KGHDR, SFDVKD. The CDR3 spans 16 residues. After removal of 3 bases from V and 4 bases from J, the junction contained 8 bases not matched to a gene. The CDR3 sequence is CATSDRSGSSPDTQYF. CDR3 coding DNA: TGTGCCACCAGTGATAGAAGCGGGAGTTCCCCAGATACGCAGTATTTT.

The chain carries TRBV28 and TRBJ1-6; D gene uncertain. The CDR3 has 11 amino acids. The germline V gene has CDR1 MDHEN and CDR2 SYDVKM. The germline V and J ends were trimmed by 5 bases and 11 bases, with 7 bases remaining between them. The CDR3 here is CASSTVAPLHF. In DNA form, the CDR3 reads TGTGCCAGCAGTACAGTGGCACCCCTCCACTTT.

This chain uses TRBV6-1 with TRBJ2-3; TRBD1 or TRBD2 may be the D gene (6 bases each). Trimming cost V 2 bases and J 1 base, with 10 bases left between them. The CDR3 loop spans 15 amino acids. The germline V gene encodes CDR1 MNHNS and CDR2 SASEGT. CDR3 in amino acids: CASSEQEGGTDTQYF. The CDR3, as DNA: TGTGCCAGCAGTGAACAGGAGGGGGGCACAGATACGCAGTATTTT.

The CDR3 bases are TGCGCCAGCAGCTTGGCAGGGGACGATAATTCACCCCTCCACTTT. Amino acids: CASSLAGDDNSPLHF. The chain carries TRBV5-1 and TRBJ1-6; a possible D gene is TRBD1 (6 bases). V was shortened by 0 bases and J by 5 bases, with 9 bases between the two germline ends. The V gene's germline CDR1 is SGHRS and CDR2 YFSETQ. There are 15 residues in the CDR3. The whole variable domain, filled in from reference TRBV5-1 and TRBJ1-6, reads KAGVTQTPRYLIKTRGQQVTLSCSPISGHRSVSWYQQTPGQGLQFLFEYFSETQRNKGNFPGRFSGRQFSNSRSEMNVSTLELGDSALYLCASSLAGDDNSPLHFGNGTRLTVT.

The chain couples TRBV12-5 to TRBJ2-2; possibly TRBD1 or TRBD2 for D (5 bases each). The germline gives CDR1 LGHNT, CDR2 FRNRAP. The germline V and J ends were trimmed by 6 bases and 2 bases, with 13 bases remaining between them. The CDR3 totals 15 residues. The CDR3, as DNA: TGTGCTAGTGGCACGGGACCAATAAACACCGGGGAGCTGTTTTTT. Protein: CASGTGPINTGELFF.

As for this clone: It is unclear where the CDR3 begins or ends on the DNA, so no DNA is shown, and the CDR3 is as TCRdb lists it. V gene TRBV11-2 combines with J gene TRBJ2-3; the DNA was not compared with TRBD1, the D call given in the table. The CDR3 comprises 20 residues, both ends counted. Germline V gene sequence: CDR1 SGHAT, CDR2 FQNNGV. The CDR3 reads CASSLDTMISGQGSTDTQYF.

This clone was seen more than once but under ten times. The chain is built from TRBV6-1 and TRBJ2-2, with D uncertain. Germline values: CDR1 MNHNS, CDR2 SASEGT. The CDR3 sequence is 15 residues long. V was clipped by 3 bases and J by 2 bases, with 10 bases between them. The CDR3: CASSDGRSNTGELFF. The CDR3 nucleotides are TGTGCCAGCAGTGACGGCAGGAGTAACACCGGGGAGCTGTTTTTT.

J is TRBJ2-3 and V is TRBV5-5, with no clear D. With 6 bases removed from V and 0 bases from J, the gap between germline ends came to 14 bases. CDR3 length: 15 residues. Germline CDR1 reads SGHKS; CDR2 reads YYEKEE (reference sequence). CDR3 DNA sequence: TGTGCCAGCACTATTTTTCGCGCTAGCACAGATACGCAGTATTTT. Its protein is CASTIFRASTDTQYF.

The chain combines TRBV28 with TRBJ1-6; a weak D match, TRBD1 (5 bases). The CDR3 runs to 15 residues. Looked up from germline, CDR1 is MDHEN and CDR2 is SYDVKM. Trimming removed 4 bases at V and 9 bases at J, with 16 bases between. The CDR3 sequence is CASSSPTGGGSPLHF. The CDR3 DNA reads as TGTGCCAGCAGTTCCCCCACTGGCGGGGGTTCACCCCTCCACTTT. The full variable domain, its missing parts supplied by reference TRBV28 and TRBJ1-6, is DVKVTQSSRYLVKRTGEKVFLECVQDMDHENMFWYRQDPGLGLRLIYFSYDVKMKEKGDIPEGYSVSREKKERFSLILESASTNQTSMYLCASSSPTGGGSPLHFGNGTRLTVT.

V and J are TRBV25-1 and TRBJ1-1; D gene ambiguous. The length of the CDR3 is 12 residues. V was clipped by 5 bases and J by 9 bases, with 13 bases between them. Germline V gene data show CDR1 as MGHDK and CDR2 as SYGVNS. DNA for the CDR3: TGTGCCAGCAGTAAGCCAGGAGACAAAGCTTTCTTT. Amino acids: CASSKPGDKAFF.

The chain joins TRBV5-1 to TRBJ2-5, with 7 bases aligning to TRBD1. This CDR3 is 15 amino acids long. Per germline, CDR1 SGHRS and CDR2 YFSETQ. V dropped 0 bases and J dropped 1; count of bases not matched to a gene: 3. Written as DNA, the CDR3 is TGCGCCAGCAGCTTGGGACAGGGACCCCAAGAGACCCAGTACTTC. The encoded protein is CASSLGQGPQETQYF.

The chain links TRBV7-3 to TRBJ2-2; 7 nucleotides match TRBD2. Germline loops: CDR1 SGHTA, CDR2 FQGTGA. V lost 7 bases and J lost 4; bases outside the gene matches: 9. CDR3 length: 15 amino acids. The DNA for the CDR3 is TGTGCCAGCAAAGCCGGCGGGGGAGCCACCGGGGAGCTGTTTTTT. It is translated as CASKAGGGATGELFF.

The rearrangement uses TRBV21-1 and TRBJ1-5; the table's TRBD1 call for D was not verified on the DNA. TRBV21-1 is a known pseudogene. The CDR3 runs to 15 residues. CDR3 bases: TGTGCCAGCAACACCGGGACAGCTAGCAATCAGCCCCAGCATTTT. This codes for CASNTGTASNQPQHF.

This chain joins TRBV28 and TRBJ2-7, with TRBD1 matching 8 bases. The germline V gene has CDR1 MDHEN and CDR2 SYDVKM. The CDR3 spans 14 residues. J was trimmed by 7 bases and V by 4 bases; bases with no gene match: 9. The CDR3 DNA follows: TGTGCCAGCAGTTCTCTGCGACAGGGGTATGAGCAGTACTTC. It translates to CASSSLRQGYEQYF.

The chain couples TRBV2 to TRBJ2-1; D perhaps matches TRBD1 (6 bases). CDR3 length: 13 amino acids. Deletions cut 2 bases from V and 4 bases from J, with 6 bases between. Germline values: CDR1 SNHLY, CDR2 FYNNEI. CDR3 residues: CASSERGYNEQFF. The CDR3 nucleotides are TGTGCCAGCAGTGAAAGGGGGTACAATGAGCAGTTCTTC. Combining the CDR3 with reference TRBV2 and TRBJ2-1 gives the whole variable domain EPEVTQTPSHQVTQMGQEVILRCVPISNHLYFYWYRQILGQKVEFLVSFYNNEISEKSEIFDDQFSVERPDGSNFTLKIRSTKLEDSAMYFCASSERGYNEQFFGPGTRLTVL.

The chain uses TRBV5-4 and TRBJ1-1; D gene unclear. The CDR3 is 14 residues long. Trimming pared 4 bases from V and 1 base from J, leaving 11 bases between. Germline CDR1 is SGHNT and CDR2 is YYREEE (reference sequence). CDR3 sequence (DNA): TGTGCCAGCAGCGGCCGGCGGGGGAACACTGAAGCTTTCTTT. This gives the protein CASSGRRGNTEAFF.

V gene TRBV25-1 combines with J gene TRBJ1-6; D gene ambiguous. V shed 9 bases and J shed 7 bases, with 19 bases lying between them. The germline V gene has CDR1 MGHDK and CDR2 SYGVNS. The CDR3 sequence is 15 residues long. CDR3 amino acids: CARPLPCGENSPLHF. The CDR3 nucleotides are TGTGCCAGACCTCTACCGTGCGGAGAGAATTCACCCCTCCACTTT.

The genes are TRBV3-1 (or the pseudogene TRBV3-2) and TRBJ1-6; no clear D. The CDR3 is made up of 14 amino acids. Trimming pared 6 bases from V and 9 bases from J, leaving 15 bases between. Germline V CDR1 and CDR2: LGHDT, YNNKEL (reference sequence). The CDR3: CASRESSMSSPLHF. CDR3 DNA sequence: TGTGCCAGCAGGGAGAGCTCTATGAGTTCACCCCTCCACTTT.

This chain links TRBV10-1 with TRBJ1-1, with TRBD1 matching over 10 bases. The CDR3 runs to 18 residues. Trimming removed 0 bases from V and 6 bases from J; junction bases left unmatched: 13. Looked up from germline, CDR1 is WNHNN and CDR2 is SYGVQD (reference sequence). Here the CDR3 reads CASSESGPTGGVLAEAFF. The CDR3 region has the DNA TGCGCCAGCAGTGAGTCAGGACCGACAGGGGGCGTCTTGGCTGAAGCTTTCTTT.

V gene TRBV6-5 combines with J gene TRBJ1-1; no clear D gene. Trimming pared 0 bases from V and 6 bases from J, leaving 8 bases between. This CDR3 has 13 residues. CDR1 is MNHEY and CDR2 is SVGAGI in the germline V gene. The CDR3 here is CASSYSSPAEAFF. The DNA of the CDR3 is TGTGCCAGCAGTTACTCGAGCCCTGCTGAAGCTTTCTTT.

CDR3 residues: CASSVLGHGELFF. Here the CDR3 DNA reads TGTGCCAGCAGCGTACTGGGGCACGGGGAGCTGTTTTTT. The chain couples TRBV9 to TRBJ2-2; a weak D match, TRBD1 (5 bases). The CDR3 runs to 13 residues. CDR1 SGDLS and CDR2 YYNGEE come from the germline V gene. Deletions cut 1 base from V and 7 bases from J, with 8 bases between.

This rearrangement joins TRBV12-3 or TRBV12-4 to TRBJ1-2; D might be TRBD1 (5 bases). The CDR3 loop spans 13 amino acids. CDR3 nucleotide sequence: TGTGTTACCCATGCGACAGCTAACTATGGCTACACCTTC. Translating gives CVTHATANYGYTF.

V is TRBV7-9 and J is TRBJ1-3, with D possibly being TRBD1 (6 bases). Germline V gene data show CDR1 as SEHNR and CDR2 as FQNEAQ (reference sequence). The CDR3 consists of 15 residues. Trimming stripped 5 bases from V and 4 bases from J, with 15 bases between. CDR3 region: CASSPLGQQGNTIYF. The CDR3 DNA sequence: TGTGCCAGCAGCCCTTTGGGACAACAAGGAAACACCATATATTTT. The full variable domain, rest sourced from reference TRBV7-9 and TRBJ1-3, is DTGVSQNPRHKITKRGQNVTFRCDPISEHNRLYWYRQTLGQGPEFLTYFQNEAQLEKSRLLSDRFSAERPKGSFSTLEIQRTEQGDSAMYLCASSPLGQQGNTIYFGEGSWLTVV.

The chain has TRBV5-4 and TRBJ2-7; D is uncertain. CDR1 and CDR2 from the germline V gene are SGHNT and YYREEE (reference sequence). The CDR3 length is 14 residues. Trimming cost V 4 bases and J 4 bases, with 15 bases left between them. In nucleotides, the CDR3 is TGTGCCAGCAGCCCAACCTTTCGACCATACGAGCAGTACTTC. Its translation is CASSPTFRPYEQYF.

The sample holds one count of this clone. The genes are TRBV5-1 and TRBJ2-3; unclear D gene. With 0 bases removed from V and 3 bases from J, the gap between germline ends came to 11 bases. In germline, CDR1 is SGHRS, CDR2 YFSETQ. The CDR3 sequence is 15 residues long. The CDR3 here is CASSLEPPRTDTQYF. DNA of the CDR3: TGCGCCAGCAGCTTGGAACCCCCCAGGACAGATACGCAGTATTTT.

The V gene is TRBV2, the J gene TRBJ1-2; 9 bases are a match to TRBD1. V shed 3 bases and J 5 bases; nucleotides not matched to a gene: 4. The germline CDR1 and CDR2 sequences are SNHLY and FYNNEI. The CDR3 is 14 amino acids. For the CDR3, the DNA is TGTGCCAGCAGTGAGGACAGGGGACTATATGGCTACACCTTC. Translating gives CASSEDRGLYGYTF. Full variable domain (outside the CDR3, taken from reference TRBV2 and TRBJ1-2): EPEVTQTPSHQVTQMGQEVILRCVPISNHLYFYWYRQILGQKVEFLVSFYNNEISEKSEIFDDQFSVERPDGSNFTLKIRSTKLEDSAMYFCASSEDRGLYGYTFGSGTRLTVV.